These 3 T cell receptor beta chains originate from one sample sequenced in a study of blood T cell repertoires in COVID-19. Method: immunoSEQ multiplex PCR; TCRdb's copy keeps in-frame clones and lacks some. Of around 240,000 clones listed, roughly nine tenths are singletons. Specimen: PBMCs or T cells enriched from blood (not recorded which). The receptors derive from a human donor in a cohort exposed to, infected with or recovered from COVID-19 (not recorded which). The donor label of this sample is uncertain.

The chain couples TRBV13 to TRBJ2-3; D is unclear. CDR1 and CDR2 (germline): PRHDT, FYEKMQ (reference sequence). This CDR3 has 13 residues. V was shortened by 4 bases and J by 0 bases, with 5 bases between the two germline ends. CDR3 in DNA: TGTGCCAGCAGCTCCTACAGCACAGATACGCAGTATTTT. Its translation: CASSSYSTDTQYF.

The chain joins TRBV6-4 to TRBJ2-6; D unclear. Germline lookup yields CDR1 MRHNA and CDR2 SNTAGT. This CDR3 is built from 19 residues. Trimming pared 3 bases from V and 0 bases from J, leaving 18 bases between. Written as DNA, the CDR3 is TGTGCCAGCAGTGATATCCTGAGGATAAACAACTCTGGGGCCAACGTCCTGACTTTC. As protein: CASSDILRINNSGANVLTF.

The table lists this clone with a count of one. V gene TRBV19 combines with J gene TRBJ1-1; weak D call: TRBD1 (6 bases). The ends were cut back, 3 bases at V and 11 bases at J, with 19 bases in the middle. The length of the CDR3 is 14 residues. CDR1 LNHDA and CDR2 SQIVND come from the germline V gene (reference sequence). CDR3 loop: CASSMGGAPPAAFF. In nucleotides, the CDR3 is TGTGCCAGTAGTATGGGGGGGGCCCCTCCGGCGGCTTTCTTT.